This entry lists 19 T cell receptor beta chains sequenced from one sample in a study of CD8+CD57+ T cells in acquired aplastic anemia. Profiling that covered TCR beta VDJ and CDR3 relied on genomic DNA as its template. TCRdb re-called the reads through MiXCR, storing one row per CDR3 protein. Among 100,000 to 150,000 distinct CDR3 sequences listed, around two fifths were seen once. Specimen: sorted CD4+, CD8+, or CD8+CD57+ T cells (not recorded which) from PBMCs. These receptors were collected from a human donor in good health, serving as a control.

This chain connects TRBV24-1 to TRBJ2-3, with TRBD1 identical over 7 bases. Germline CDR1 KGHDR, CDR2 SFDVKD. J gave up 2 bases and V 3 bases, and 4 bases lay outside the gene matches. The CDR3 loop spans 15 amino acids. CDR3 protein: CATSDETGYTDTQYF. As DNA, the CDR3 is TGTGCCACCAGTGATGAGACAGGGTACACAGATACGCAGTATTTT.

This chain connects TRBV7-7 to TRBJ2-3, with D unclear. From germline, CDR1 is SSHAT and CDR2 FNYEAQ (reference sequence). CDR3 size: 15 residues. Between the trimmed V and J ends, which lost 5 bases and 4 bases, there was a span of 16 bases. CDR3 residues: CASSPGQSHSDTQYF. As DNA, the CDR3 is TGTGCCAGCAGCCCGGGCCAATCTCATTCAGATACGCAGTATTTT.

This clonotype was picked up one time. This chain joins TRBV2 and TRBJ1-1; D gene uncertain. CDR1 is SNHLY, CDR2 FYNNEI, per germline. CDR3 length: 14 residues. V lost 0 bases, J lost 0 bases, and 5 bases lay in between. The CDR3 DNA is TGTGCCAGCAGTGAAGCGAGGATGAACACTGAAGCTTTCTTT. Translated: CASSEARMNTEAFF.

The rearrangement uses TRBV6-1 and TRBJ1-2; 9 nucleotides line up with TRBD1. With V trimmed by 4 bases and J by 6 bases, 9 bases remained unmatched. This CDR3 has 15 amino acids. Germline CDR1 is MNHNS and CDR2 is SASEGT. Written as DNA, the CDR3 is TGTGCCAGCAGTGGACAGGGGGATCGAAGAGATGGCTACACCTTC. Its protein is CASSGQGDRRDGYTF.

This sequence joins TRBV12-3 or TRBV12-4 and TRBJ2-3, with 10 bases lining up with TRBD2. This CDR3 contains 15 residues. V lost 6 bases, J lost 2 bases, and 5 bases stayed unmatched. As DNA, the CDR3 is TGTGCCAGCAGCCCTACTAGCGGGGTCACAGATACGCAGTATTTT. It translates to CASSPTSGVTDTQYF.

Ten or more counts support this clonotype. J is TRBJ2-7 and V is TRBV29-1, with 8 bases matching TRBD2. Germline V lookup: CDR1 SQVTM, CDR2 ANQGSEA. With V trimmed by 6 bases and J by 4 bases, 14 bases remained unmatched. The CDR3 is 15 amino acids. The CDR3: CSVRPKLAEEYEQYF. CDR3 DNA: TGCAGCGTCAGACCTAAACTAGCGGAAGAATACGAGCAGTACTTC.

This clonotype has at least ten counts. V and J are TRBV5-5 and TRBJ2-5, with 8 nucleotides matching TRBD2. CDR1 and CDR2 (germline): SGHKS, YYEKEE (reference sequence). J was trimmed by 2 bases and V by 1 base; bases with no gene match: 7. The CDR3 runs 16 residues. The CDR3 region is CASSLFGGGTQETQYF. CDR3 coding DNA: TGTGCCAGCAGCTTGTTCGGCGGGGGGACTCAAGAGACCCAGTACTTC. Using reference TRBV5-5 and TRBJ2-5 for the parts outside the CDR3, the full variable domain is DAGVTQSPTHLIKTRGQQVTLRCSPISGHKSVSWYQQVLGQGPQFIFQYYEKEERGRGNFPDRFSARQFPNYSSELNVNALLLGDSALYLCASSLFGGGTQETQYFGPGTRLLVL.

V gene TRBV24-1 combines with J gene TRBJ1-2; 12 nucleotides match TRBD1. The CDR3 totals 16 residues. V shed 1 base, J shed 4 bases, and the junction held 3 bases outside the gene matches. Germline CDR1 reads KGHDR; CDR2 reads SFDVKD. For the CDR3, the DNA is TGTGCCACCAGTGATTTCGGGACAGGGGGCGGCTATGGCTACACCTTC. It encodes CATSDFGTGGGYGYTF.

For this clonotype: Possible read error: a much larger clone is one base away. DNA of the CDR3: TGTGCCAGCAGCTTAGATAGGGTAGTAGACGAGCAGTACTTC. Protein: CASSLDRVVDEQYF. The chain recombines TRBV6-1 with TRBJ2-7; unclear D gene. The CDR3 spans 14 residues. The germline CDR1 and CDR2 sequences are MNHNS and SASEGT. V lost 6 bases to trimming and J lost 5 bases, with 17 bases between them.

This clonotype was found a few times. The rearrangement links TRBV27 to TRBJ2-7; possibly TRBD2 for D (7 bases). Germline loops: CDR1 MNHEY, CDR2 SMNVEV (reference sequence). V lost 6 bases, J lost 1 base, and 16 bases lay in between. The CDR3 has 15 residues. CDR3 coding DNA: TGTGCCAGCAGATTGGCGGGGGCCCCATCCTACGAGCAGTACTTC. Translation gives CASRLAGAPSYEQYF.

This clonotype came up many times. The gene calls are TRBV7-8 and TRBJ2-5, with D possibly TRBD1 on 5 matching bases. This CDR3 region has 15 residues. The germline V gene has CDR1 SGHVS and CDR2 FQNEAQ. Trimming stripped 1 base from V and 3 bases from J, with 12 bases between. This CDR3 is CASSLVWGPKETQYF. CDR3 coding DNA: TGTGCCAGCAGCTTAGTTTGGGGCCCGAAAGAGACCCAGTACTTC.

Many counts were recorded for this clonotype. V usage is TRBV19 and J usage is TRBJ2-2, with TRBD2 matching 8 bases. Germline assignment: CDR1 LNHDA and CDR2 SQIVND (reference sequence). After removal of 1 base from V and 4 bases from J, the junction contained 2 bases not matched to a gene. The length of the CDR3 is 15 residues. This CDR3 is CASSIGAGVTGELFF. The CDR3 coding sequence is TGTGCCAGTAGTATAGGAGCGGGAGTCACCGGGGAGCTGTTTTTT.

In the case of this clonotype: At one boundary the junction diverges from the germline segment, which might be a read error. DNA for the CDR3: TGCGCCAGCAGCTCACATTACGGACAGTCCTGCGAGCAGTACTTC. This sequence encodes CASSSHYGQSCEQYF. V and J are TRBV5-1 and TRBJ2-7; perhaps TRBD1 as D (6 bases). This CDR3 is 15 amino acids long. Per the germline V gene, CDR1 is SGHRS and CDR2 is YFSETQ.

In this sample, this clonotype turned up many times. This sequence joins TRBV14 and TRBJ1-1; no definite D call. The V gene's germline CDR1 is SGHDN and CDR2 FVKESK. This CDR3 is built from 14 residues. The V end lost 5 bases, the J end lost 0 bases, and 10 bases lay between the germline ends. The CDR3 loop reads CASSLQLMNTEAFF. The CDR3 nucleotides are TGTGCCAGCAGCTTACAGCTCATGAACACTGAAGCTTTCTTT. Based on the CDR3 plus reference TRBV14 and TRBJ1-1, the full variable domain is EAGVTQFPSHSVIEKGQTVTLRCDPISGHDNLYWYRRVMGKEIKFLLHFVKESKQDESGMPNNRFLAERTGGTYSTLKVQPAELEDSGVYFCASSLQLMNTEAFFGQGTRLTVV.

This chain joins TRBV29-1 and TRBJ1-1; D is uncertain. V was clipped by 4 bases and J by 7 bases, with 10 bases between them. CDR1 and CDR2 (germline): SQVTM, ANQGSEA. The CDR3 is 11 residues long. Here the CDR3 reads CSVGAQDEAFF. In DNA form, the CDR3 reads TGCAGCGTTGGGGCGCAGGATGAAGCTTTCTTT.

This clonotype was seen many times. This sequence joins TRBV7-2 and TRBJ2-7; the D is unclear. Germline V gene sequence: CDR1 SGHTA, CDR2 FQGNSA. The CDR3 extends over 15 amino acids. With 1 base removed from V and 3 bases from J, the gap between germline ends came to 13 bases. The DNA of the CDR3 is TGTGCCAGCAGCTTAGTGACGGTGGCGATCTACGAGCAGTACTTC. Protein: CASSLVTVAIYEQYF.

A word on this clonotype: This may stem from a read error, because a much larger clone lies one nucleotide away. The chain links TRBV6-2 or TRBV6-3 to TRBJ1-4, with no clear D. The CDR3 is made up of 13 amino acids. Germline V CDR1 and CDR2: MNHEY, SVGEGT. This CDR3 is CAGSSKANEKLFF. The CDR3, as DNA: TGTGCCGGCAGTTCCAAGGCTAATGAAAAACTGTTTTTT.

This clonotype has ten or more counts. The rearrangement uses TRBV20-1 and TRBJ1-2; unclear D gene. The ends were cut back, 1 base at V and 3 bases at J, with 15 bases in the middle. This CDR3 is built from 15 residues. In germline, CDR1 is DFQATT, CDR2 SNEGSKA (reference sequence). CDR3 in amino acids: CSARAGSTWDYGYTF. The CDR3 nucleotides read TGCAGTGCTAGAGCGGGCTCGACGTGGGACTATGGCTACACCTTC.

This sequence joins TRBV7-2 and TRBJ2-5; no definite D call. There are 13 residues in the CDR3. Germline CDR1 reads SGHTA; CDR2 reads FQGNSA. Trimming pared 1 base from V and 3 bases from J, leaving 6 bases between. CDR3 amino acids: CASSLVWEETQYF. DNA of the CDR3: TGTGCCAGCAGCTTAGTCTGGGAAGAGACCCAGTACTTC.